These 32 T cell receptor beta chains share one sample of origin, sequenced in a study of T cell repertoires in cytomegalovirus infection. Using its own MiXCR run on the reads, TCRdb lists one record per CDR3 protein. This sample has about 890,000 distinct CDR3 sequences, with 31% found just once. For these TCRs, the target antigens are not known. The sequenced sample was cultured CD8+ T cells from PBMCs, obtained from culture after CMV antigen stimulation. These receptors were collected from a human donor in good health (CMV status not recorded). Some clones in this sample may be carry-over from other donors' samples.

This chain connects TRBV6-6 to TRBJ2-2, with D unresolved. With 6 bases removed from V and 0 bases from J, the gap between germline ends came to 14 bases. CDR1 is MNHNY, CDR2 SVGAGI, per germline (reference sequence). CDR3 size: 16 residues. CDR3 residues: CASSPFKGANTGELFF. The CDR3 coding sequence is TGTGCCAGCAGCCCGTTCAAGGGCGCGAACACCGGGGAGCTGTTTTTT.

This clonotype turned up a few times. CDR3 coding DNA: TGTGCCAGCAGTTCTAGCGGGAAAAACATTCAGTACTTC. This sequence encodes CASSSSGKNIQYF. J is TRBJ2-4 and V is TRBV27, with 8 bases aligning to TRBD2. CDR3 length: 13 amino acids. Germline V lookup: CDR1 MNHEY, CDR2 SMNVEV (reference sequence). J lost 4 bases, V lost 4 bases, and 0 bases had no gene match.

There are a few counts of this clonotype. This chain links TRBV27 with TRBJ2-7; perhaps TRBD1 as D (6 bases). The CDR3 length is 13 residues. V lost 5 bases to trimming and J lost 4 bases, with 12 bases between them. Germline V CDR1 and CDR2: MNHEY, SMNVEV (reference sequence). CDR3 sequence: CASSAGQYYEQYF. The CDR3 coding sequence is TGTGCCAGCAGTGCTGGACAGTATTACGAGCAGTACTTC.

The chain employs TRBV18 and TRBJ2-7; D possibly matches TRBD1 or TRBD2 (5 bases each). Germline CDR1 and CDR2: KGHSH and LQKENI. There are 15 residues in the CDR3. V lost 0 bases, J lost 6 bases, and 15 bases lay in between. The CDR3 sequence is CASSPPRDDYSEQYF. CDR3 bases: TGTGCCAGCTCACCACCCCGGGACGATTACTCCGAGCAGTACTTC.

This sequence joins TRBV19 and TRBJ2-7, with TRBD1 identical over 9 bases. This CDR3 region has 16 residues. From germline, CDR1 is LNHDA and CDR2 SQIVND (reference sequence). J gave up 2 bases and V 5 bases, and 10 bases lay outside the gene matches. The CDR3 nucleotides read TGTGCCAGTAGTCCCCTGGGACAGGGTAATACCTACGAGCAGTACTTC. Translating gives CASSPLGQGNTYEQYF.

A few counts support this clonotype. This chain connects TRBV9 to TRBJ2-7; 7 bases match TRBD1. The J segment lost 4 bases and the V segment lost 0 bases, leaving 4 bases of the junction unmatched. From germline, CDR1 is SGDLS and CDR2 YYNGEE. This CDR3 spans 14 amino acids. CDR3: CASSVGDRAYEQYF. The CDR3 coding sequence is TGTGCCAGCAGCGTAGGAGACAGGGCTTACGAGCAGTACTTC. The full variable domain, with the rest looked up from reference TRBV9 and TRBJ2-7, is DSGVTQTPKHLITATGQRVTLRCSPRSGDLSVYWYQQSLDQGLQFLIQYYNGEERAKGNILERFSAQQFPDLHSELNLSSLELGDSALYFCASSVGDRAYEQYFGPGTRLTVT.

This chain joins TRBV4-1 and TRBJ2-6; D gene ambiguous. Trimming removed 4 bases at V and 0 bases at J, with 19 bases between. This CDR3 is 19 amino acids long. CDR1 is MGHRA and CDR2 is YSYEKL in the germline V gene. In nucleotides, the CDR3 is TGCGCCAGCAGCCTAGAAGAAAACAGTTACAACTCTGGGGCCAACGTCCTGACTTTC. Protein product: CASSLEENSYNSGANVLTF.

This clonotype was found a few times. This CDR3 is CASSLLAENTGELFF. The CDR3 region has the DNA TGTGCCAGCAGCTTACTAGCGGAGAACACCGGGGAGCTGTTTTTT. This chain joins TRBV7-6 and TRBJ2-2, with 7 bases matching TRBD2. V was clipped by 2 bases and J by 1 base; unmatched bases: 1. Germline V gene sequence: CDR1 SGHVS, CDR2 FNYEAQ. This CDR3 contains 15 residues.

This chain uses TRBV5-1 with TRBJ2-1; 7 nucleotides align to TRBD1. The CDR3 extends over 17 amino acids. Germline V gives CDR1 SGHRS, CDR2 YFSETQ. V gave up 1 base and J gave up 8 bases; unmatched junction bases: 15. Here the CDR3 DNA reads TGCGCCAGCAGCTTGCCACAGGAGAGCAGGGGGATCGATGAGCAGTTCTTC. Its protein is CASSLPQESRGIDEQFF.

The V and J genes are TRBV2 and TRBJ2-1; 7 positions agree with TRBD2. CDR1 SNHLY and CDR2 FYNNEI come from the germline V gene. The ends lost 1 base at V and 4 bases at J; junction bases unmatched: 4. The CDR3 contains 15 residues. CDR3 sequence (DNA): TGTGCCAGCAGTGAAGACCGCGGGGGTTACAATGAGCAGTTCTTC. It codes for CASSEDRGGYNEQFF.

This clonotype was detected only a few times. The chain is built from TRBV5-6 and TRBJ2-1; 7 nucleotides line up with TRBD2. With V trimmed by 4 bases and J by 10 bases, 5 bases remained unmatched. The CDR3 covers 12 residues. Germline values: CDR1 SGHDT, CDR2 YYEEEE. CDR3 protein: CASSVGGGEQFF. CDR3 sequence (DNA): TGTGCCAGCAGCGTGGGGGGGGGAGAGCAGTTCTTC.

This clonotype was seen ten or more times. The chain is built from TRBV7-2 and TRBJ2-5, with D perhaps given as TRBD1 or TRBD2 (5 bases each). Germline V CDR1 and CDR2: SGHTA, FQGNSA. V lost 0 bases and J lost 1, with 12 bases in between. This CDR3 spans 16 amino acids. The CDR3 sequence: CASSLAKGTRQETQYF. DNA of the CDR3: TGTGCCAGCAGCTTAGCGAAAGGGACCCGCCAAGAGACCCAGTACTTC.

This clonotype was counted ten times or more. The chain combines TRBV4-1 with TRBJ2-3, with 12 nucleotides matching TRBD2. The germline gives CDR1 MGHRA, CDR2 YSYEKL. J lost 2 bases, V lost 0 bases, and 3 bases had no gene match. This CDR3 contains 17 residues. The CDR3 sequence is CASSQEASGGATDTQYF. As DNA, the CDR3 is TGCGCCAGCAGCCAAGAGGCTAGCGGGGGGGCCACAGATACGCAGTATTTT.

The CDR3 region has the DNA TGTGCCAGCAGCGAGGGCAGGCCGCATCAGCCCCAGCATTTT. Protein: CASSEGRPHQPQHF. This chain connects TRBV5-6 to TRBJ1-5; D not certain. This CDR3 has 14 residues. CDR1 and CDR2 from the germline V gene are SGHDT and YYEEEE. V lost 4 bases, J lost 5 bases, and 13 bases lay in between.

A few counts support this clonotype. The rearrangement links TRBV6-4 to TRBJ1-5; D perhaps matches TRBD1 (5 bases). The CDR3 is made up of 14 amino acids. V lost 7 bases and J lost 3, with 13 bases in between. Germline V CDR1 and CDR2: MRHNA, SNTAGT. The CDR3 DNA reads as TGTGCCAGCAAGCAGGGAAGCGACAATCAGCCCCAGCATTTT. Protein: CASKQGSDNQPQHF.

This clonotype was seen many times. The chain carries TRBV7-6 and TRBJ2-1; 10 bases map to TRBD2. The CDR3 runs 14 residues. Germline V gene sequence: CDR1 SGHVS, CDR2 FNYEAQ. With 4 bases clipped from V and 9 bases from J, the junction kept 6 bases outside the gene matches. For the CDR3, the DNA is TGTGCCAGCAGCTCAGCGGGGGGGCTAGTTGAGCAGTTCTTC. Its translation is CASSSAGGLVEQFF.

The chain couples TRBV29-1 to TRBJ1-2; no clear D. Between the trimmed V and J ends, which lost 4 bases and 6 bases, there was a span of 9 bases. The CDR3 is 11 residues long. CDR1 and CDR2 (germline): SQVTM, ANQGSEA. The chain's CDR3 is CSVGEGDGYTF. The CDR3 DNA follows: TGCAGCGTTGGAGAGGGAGATGGCTACACCTTC.

V usage is TRBV7-9 and J usage is TRBJ1-2, with D unresolved. From germline, CDR1 is SEHNR and CDR2 FQNEAQ (reference sequence). V was trimmed by 0 bases and J by 4 bases, leaving 9 bases between them. The CDR3 length is 14 residues. The CDR3: CASSLAAGIYGYTF. The CDR3 DNA is TGTGCCAGCAGCTTAGCGGCCGGGATCTATGGCTACACCTTC.

The sample holds a few counts of this clonotype. The chain couples TRBV5-8 to TRBJ2-7; 8 nucleotides agree with TRBD1. This CDR3 has 15 amino acids. V was pared by 4 bases and J by 2 bases, with 8 bases of the junction left unmatched. Germline CDR1 is SGHTS and CDR2 is YDEGEE. The CDR3 spells CASSPSWTGTYEQYV. The DNA of the CDR3 is TGTGCCAGCAGCCCGAGCTGGACAGGGACCTACGAGCAGTACGTC.

This clonotype has just a few counts. This sequence joins TRBV27 and TRBJ2-5; 12 bases align to TRBD1. J gave up 1 base and V 4 bases, and 10 bases lay outside the gene matches. The CDR3 covers 18 residues. Germline loops: CDR1 MNHEY, CDR2 SMNVEV (reference sequence). The CDR3 DNA reads TGTGCCAGCAGTTCAACGGGACAGGGGGCGAGGATCCAAGAGACCCAGTACTTC. It yields the protein CASSSTGQGARIQETQYF.

DNA for the CDR3: TGTGCCAGCTCCCCCGGTGAGGACGAAGCTTTCTTT. Protein sequence: CASSPGEDEAFF. This chain joins TRBV18 and TRBJ1-1; no clear D gene. Trimming removed 6 bases at V and 8 bases at J, with 13 bases between. The CDR3 runs 12 residues. CDR1 is KGHSH, CDR2 LQKENI, per germline.

The chain uses TRBV6-5 and TRBJ2-2; TRBD2 matches at 10 bases. This CDR3 has 16 amino acids. V lost 0 bases, J lost 6 bases, and 4 bases stayed unmatched. Per the germline V gene, CDR1 is MNHEY and CDR2 is SVGAGI. The CDR3 DNA is TGTGCCAGCAGTTACTCGACCAGCGGGGGGGCCGGGGAGCTGTTTTTT. Protein product: CASSYSTSGGAGELFF.

This clonotype has more than one count but fewer than ten. The chain combines TRBV28 with TRBJ2-3, with TRBD2 matching over 12 bases. CDR3 length: 17 residues. Germline CDR1 MDHEN, CDR2 SYDVKM. J gave up 2 bases and V 6 bases, and 9 bases lay outside the gene matches. CDR3 in amino acids: CASRRTSGVPPTDTQYF. The DNA of the CDR3 is TGTGCCAGCAGAAGGACTAGCGGGGTGCCCCCCACAGATACGCAGTATTTT.

This clonotype was detected only a few times. The chain recombines TRBV7-2 with TRBJ2-3; 12 bases match TRBD2. CDR1 and CDR2 (germline): SGHTA, FQGNSA. CDR3 length: 18 amino acids. The V and J ends lost 1 base and 2 bases, in that order; junction bases with no gene match: 7. CDR3 nucleotide sequence: TGTGCCAGCAGCTTAGTGGCTAGCGGGGGGGCTACCACAGATACGCAGTATTTT. Translated: CASSLVASGGATTDTQYF.

This clonotype was seen a few times. J is TRBJ1-1 and V is TRBV11-2; no clear D gene. Deletions cut 5 bases from V and 0 bases from J, with 13 bases between. Germline CDR1 and CDR2: SGHAT and FQNNGV. The CDR3 covers 15 residues. CDR3 sequence reads: CASSLFPVLNTEAFF. DNA for the CDR3: TGTGCCAGCAGCCTCTTCCCTGTGCTGAACACTGAAGCTTTCTTT.

As regards this clonotype: Just one base apart from a much larger clone, this may be a read error. V gene TRBV7-6 combines with J gene TRBJ2-7; D not certain. In germline, CDR1 is SGHVS, CDR2 FNYEAQ. There are 15 residues in the CDR3. The V gene lost 4 bases and the J gene lost 4 bases, with 17 bases spanning the gap. Here the CDR3 DNA reads TGTGCCAGCAGCTCCAGTTCGGCGGTCAGTTACGAGCAGTACTTC. It yields the protein CASSSSSAVSYEQYF.

V is TRBV14 and J is TRBJ1-1; 7 nucleotides agree with TRBD1. The CDR3 contains 13 residues. V shed 3 bases and J 8 bases; nucleotides not matched to a gene: 6. The germline V gene encodes CDR1 SGHDN and CDR2 FVKESK. The CDR3 loop reads CASSQLGQEEAFF. DNA of the CDR3: TGTGCCAGCAGCCAGCTAGGACAGGAAGAAGCTTTCTTT.

This clonotype was counted between two and nine times. The chain combines TRBV20-1 with TRBJ1-3; D gene ambiguous. This CDR3 is built from 14 residues. Trimming left V 5 bases short and J 4 bases short, with 15 bases between. Germline assignment: CDR1 DFQATT and CDR2 SNEGSKA (reference sequence). The CDR3 here is CSADPEGPGNTIYF. The CDR3 bases are TGCAGTGCTGACCCGGAGGGCCCGGGAAACACCATATATTTT.

Many counts were recorded for this clonotype. The chain is built from TRBV7-9 and TRBJ2-3; possibly TRBD2 for D (5 bases). This CDR3 is built from 14 residues. V was pared by 3 bases and J by 1 base, with 8 bases between. The V gene's germline CDR1 is SEHNR and CDR2 FQNEAQ (reference sequence). CDR3 sequence reads: CASSLRVRTDTQYF. The CDR3 DNA is TGTGCCAGCAGCTTGAGGGTCCGCACAGATACGCAGTATTTT.

The genes are TRBV28 and TRBJ2-7; D tentatively reads TRBD1 or TRBD2 (7 bases each). V lost 6 bases and J 5 bases, leaving 23 bases between the germline ends. The germline gives CDR1 MDHEN, CDR2 SYDVKM. This CDR3 has 16 amino acids. The CDR3 DNA sequence: TGTGCCAGCAGCCCTGCTAGGCAGGGGGGGCTTAACGAGCAGTACGTC. This codes for CASSPARQGGLNEQYV.

In its sample, this clonotype was seen a few times. V and J are TRBV12-3 or TRBV12-4 and TRBJ1-1, with D uncertain. V lost 5 bases and J 2 bases, leaving 12 bases between the germline ends. The CDR3 spans 14 residues. The CDR3 region is CASSAFLGNTEAFF. In DNA form, the CDR3 reads TGTGCCAGCAGTGCCTTTTTAGGAAACACTGAAGCTTTCTTT.

J is TRBJ2-3 and V is TRBV6-2 or TRBV6-3; 8 nucleotides align to TRBD2. This CDR3 has 20 amino acids. CDR1 MNHEY and CDR2 SVGEGT come from the germline V gene. Trimming removed 6 bases from V and 0 bases from J; junction bases left unmatched: 20. CDR3: CASRDSGAGDPNFSTDTQYF. CDR3 DNA: TGTGCCAGCAGGGATTCAGGAGCGGGGGATCCCAATTTTAGCACAGATACGCAGTATTTT.